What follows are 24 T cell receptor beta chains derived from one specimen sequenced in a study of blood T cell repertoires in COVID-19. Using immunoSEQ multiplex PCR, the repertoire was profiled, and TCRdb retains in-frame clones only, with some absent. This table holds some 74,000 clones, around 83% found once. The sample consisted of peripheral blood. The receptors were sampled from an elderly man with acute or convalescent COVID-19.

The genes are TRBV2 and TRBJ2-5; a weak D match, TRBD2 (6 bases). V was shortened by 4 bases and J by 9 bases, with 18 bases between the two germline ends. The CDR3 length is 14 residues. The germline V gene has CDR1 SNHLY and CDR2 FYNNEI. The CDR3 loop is CASSGGTGAGSQYF. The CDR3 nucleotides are TGTGCCAGCAGTGGCGGGACCGGGGCGGGTTCCCAGTACTTC.

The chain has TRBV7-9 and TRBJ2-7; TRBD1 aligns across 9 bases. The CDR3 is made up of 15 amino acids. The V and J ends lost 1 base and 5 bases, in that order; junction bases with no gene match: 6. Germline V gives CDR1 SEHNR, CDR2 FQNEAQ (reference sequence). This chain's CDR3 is CASSLVGQGLDEQYF. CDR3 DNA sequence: TGTGCCAGCAGCTTAGTTGGACAGGGGCTCGACGAGCAGTACTTC.

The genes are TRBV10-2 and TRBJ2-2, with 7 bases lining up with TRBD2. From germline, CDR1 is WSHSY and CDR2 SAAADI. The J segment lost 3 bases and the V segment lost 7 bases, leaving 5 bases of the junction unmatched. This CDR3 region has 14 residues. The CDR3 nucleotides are TGCGCCAGCATGGGTAGCGGGCACACCGGGGAGCTGTTTTTT. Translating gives CASMGSGHTGELFF.

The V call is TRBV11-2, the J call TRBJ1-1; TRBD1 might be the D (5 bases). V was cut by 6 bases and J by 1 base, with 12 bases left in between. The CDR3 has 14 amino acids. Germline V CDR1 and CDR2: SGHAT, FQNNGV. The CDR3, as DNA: TGTGCCAGCAGACGTGGACAAACGAACACTGAAGCTTTCTTT. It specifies CASRRGQTNTEAFF. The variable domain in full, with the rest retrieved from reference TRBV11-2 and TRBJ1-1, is EAGVAQSPRYKIIEKRQSVAFWCNPISGHATLYWYQQILGQGPKLLIQFQNNGVVDDSQLPKDRFSAERLKGVDSTLKIQPAKLEDSAVYLCASRRGQTNTEAFFGQGTRLTVV.

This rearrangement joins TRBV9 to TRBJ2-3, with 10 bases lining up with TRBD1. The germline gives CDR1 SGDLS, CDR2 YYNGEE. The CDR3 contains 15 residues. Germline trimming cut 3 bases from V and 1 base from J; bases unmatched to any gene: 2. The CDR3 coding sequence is TGTGCCAGCAGCGCAGGGACAGGGGGCACAGATACGCAGTATTTT. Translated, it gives CASSAGTGGTDTQYF.

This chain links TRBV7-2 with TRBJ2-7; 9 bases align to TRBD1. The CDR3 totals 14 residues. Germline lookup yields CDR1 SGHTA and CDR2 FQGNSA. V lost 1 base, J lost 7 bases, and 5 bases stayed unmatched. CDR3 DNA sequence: TGTGCCAGCAGCTTAGTTCGGGGGACAGGGGAGCAGTACTTC. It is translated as CASSLVRGTGEQYF.

Here the CDR3 reads CASRPGHTTYEQYF. CDR3 nucleotide sequence: TGTGCCAGTAGGCCGGGACATACAACCTACGAGCAGTACTTC. V is TRBV19 and J is TRBJ2-7, with D possibly TRBD1 on 6 matching bases. Germline V gene data show CDR1 as LNHDA and CDR2 as SQIVND (reference sequence). The CDR3 length is 14 residues. Trimming shortened V by 6 bases and J by 2 bases, and 14 bases separated the two germline ends.

In DNA, the CDR3 is TGTGCCAGCAGCGTAGGGGCAGGGGATCAGCCCCAGCATTTT. Translated, it gives CASSVGAGDQPQHF. This rearrangement joins TRBV9 to TRBJ1-5, with D possibly TRBD1 on 6 matching bases. The CDR3 runs to 14 residues. V was trimmed by 0 bases and J by 5 bases, leaving 9 bases between them. Germline CDR1 reads SGDLS; CDR2 reads YYNGEE.

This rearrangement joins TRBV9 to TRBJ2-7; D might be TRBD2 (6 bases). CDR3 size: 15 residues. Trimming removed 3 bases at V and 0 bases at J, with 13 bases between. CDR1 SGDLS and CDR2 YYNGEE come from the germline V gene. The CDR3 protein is CASSGDRDFSYEQYF. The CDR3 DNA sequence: TGTGCCAGCAGCGGGGACCGGGACTTCTCCTACGAGCAGTACTTC.

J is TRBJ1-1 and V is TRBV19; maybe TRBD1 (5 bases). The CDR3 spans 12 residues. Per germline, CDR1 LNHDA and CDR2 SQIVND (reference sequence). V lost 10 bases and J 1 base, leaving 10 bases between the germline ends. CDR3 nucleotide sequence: TGTGCCACTACCAGGGAGAACACTGAAGCTTTCTTT. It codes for CATTRENTEAFF. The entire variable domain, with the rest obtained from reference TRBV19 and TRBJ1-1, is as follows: DGGITQSPKYLFRKEGQNVTLSCEQNLNHDAMYWYRQDPGQGLRLIYYSQIVNDFQKGDIAEGYSVSREKKESFPLTVTSAQKNPTAFYLCATTRENTEAFFGQGTRLTVV.

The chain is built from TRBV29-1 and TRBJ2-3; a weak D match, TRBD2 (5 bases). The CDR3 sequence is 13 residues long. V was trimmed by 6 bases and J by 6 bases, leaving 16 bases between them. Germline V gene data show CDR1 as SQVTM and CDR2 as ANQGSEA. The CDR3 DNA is TGCAGCGTCGCGAGCCAGGAGGCCGATACGCAGTATTTT. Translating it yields CSVASQEADTQYF.

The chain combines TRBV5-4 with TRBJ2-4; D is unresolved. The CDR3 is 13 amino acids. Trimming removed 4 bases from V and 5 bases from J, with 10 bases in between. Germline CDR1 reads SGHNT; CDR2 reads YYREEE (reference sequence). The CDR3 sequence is CASSLLSENIQYF. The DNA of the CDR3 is TGTGCCAGCAGCCTTCTTTCAGAAAACATTCAGTACTTC.

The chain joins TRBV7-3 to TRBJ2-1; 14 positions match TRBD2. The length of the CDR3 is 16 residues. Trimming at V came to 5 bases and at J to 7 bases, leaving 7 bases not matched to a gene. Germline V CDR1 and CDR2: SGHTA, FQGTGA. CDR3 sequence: CASSQSTSGGVNEQFF. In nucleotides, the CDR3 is TGTGCCAGCAGCCAATCGACTAGCGGGGGGGTTAATGAGCAGTTCTTC.

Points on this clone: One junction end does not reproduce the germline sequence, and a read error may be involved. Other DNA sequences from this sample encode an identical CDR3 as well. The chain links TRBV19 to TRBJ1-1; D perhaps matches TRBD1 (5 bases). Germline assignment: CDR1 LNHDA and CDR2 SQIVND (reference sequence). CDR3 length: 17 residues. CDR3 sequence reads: CARRTPGGGLGNTEAFF. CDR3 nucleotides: TGTGCCCGTAGAACCCCGGGGGGGGGACTCGGGAACACTGAAGCTTTCTTT.

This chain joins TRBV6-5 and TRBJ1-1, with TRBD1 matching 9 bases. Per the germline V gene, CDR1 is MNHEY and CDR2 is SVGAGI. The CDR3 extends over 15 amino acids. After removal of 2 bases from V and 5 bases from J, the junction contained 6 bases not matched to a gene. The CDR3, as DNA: TGTGCCAGCAGTTACCAGGGACAGGGTCGGACTGAAGCTTTCTTT. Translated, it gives CASSYQGQGRTEAFF.

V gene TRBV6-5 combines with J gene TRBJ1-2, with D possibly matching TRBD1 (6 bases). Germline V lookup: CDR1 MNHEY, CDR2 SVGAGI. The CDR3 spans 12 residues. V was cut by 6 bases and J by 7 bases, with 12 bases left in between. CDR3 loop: CASRSGVRGYTF. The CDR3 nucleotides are TGTGCCAGCAGGTCAGGGGTGCGTGGCTACACCTTC.

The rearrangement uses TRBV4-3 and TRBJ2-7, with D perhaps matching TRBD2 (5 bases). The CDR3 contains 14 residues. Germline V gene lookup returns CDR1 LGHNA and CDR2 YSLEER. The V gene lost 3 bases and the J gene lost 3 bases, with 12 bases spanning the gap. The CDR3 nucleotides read TGCGCCAGCAGCCAGGACTCGCTCAGCTACGAGCAGTACTTC. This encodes CASSQDSLSYEQYF.

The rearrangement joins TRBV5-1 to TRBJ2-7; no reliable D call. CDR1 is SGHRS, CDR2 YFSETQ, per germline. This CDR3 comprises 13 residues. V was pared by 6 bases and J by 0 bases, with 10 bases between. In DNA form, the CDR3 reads TGCGCCAGCACTCTCCCCGGCTCCTACGAGCAGTACTTC. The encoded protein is CASTLPGSYEQYF.

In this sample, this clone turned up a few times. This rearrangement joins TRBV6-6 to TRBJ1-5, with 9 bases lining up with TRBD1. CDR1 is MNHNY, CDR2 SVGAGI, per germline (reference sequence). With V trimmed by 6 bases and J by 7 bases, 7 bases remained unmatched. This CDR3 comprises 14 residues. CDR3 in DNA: TGTGCCAGCAGATTGACAGGGGGAGGGCAGCCCCAGCATTTT. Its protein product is CASRLTGGGQPQHF.

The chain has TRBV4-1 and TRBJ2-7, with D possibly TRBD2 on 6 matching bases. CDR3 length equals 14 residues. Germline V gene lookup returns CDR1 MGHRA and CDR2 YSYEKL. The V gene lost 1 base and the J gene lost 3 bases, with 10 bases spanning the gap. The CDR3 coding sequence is TGCGCCAGCAGCCAAGGTCTAGCGCTCTACGAGCAGTACTTC. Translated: CASSQGLALYEQYF.

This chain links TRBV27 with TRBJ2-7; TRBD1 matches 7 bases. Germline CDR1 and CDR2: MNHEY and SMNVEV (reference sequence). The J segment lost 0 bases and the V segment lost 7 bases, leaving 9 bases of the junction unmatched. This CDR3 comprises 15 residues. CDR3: CASNARQGLSYEQYF. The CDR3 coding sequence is TGTGCCAGCAACGCTCGACAGGGCCTCTCCTACGAGCAGTACTTC.

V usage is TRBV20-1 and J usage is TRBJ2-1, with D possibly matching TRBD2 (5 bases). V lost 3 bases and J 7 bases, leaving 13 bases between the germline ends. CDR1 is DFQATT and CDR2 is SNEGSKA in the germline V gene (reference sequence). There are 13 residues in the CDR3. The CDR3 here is CSASRTVTNEQFF. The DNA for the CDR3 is TGCAGTGCTAGTAGGACTGTTACGAATGAGCAGTTCTTC.

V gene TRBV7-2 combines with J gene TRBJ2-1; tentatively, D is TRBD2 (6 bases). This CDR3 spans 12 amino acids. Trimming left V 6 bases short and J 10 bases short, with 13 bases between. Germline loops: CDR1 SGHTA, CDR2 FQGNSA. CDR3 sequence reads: CASRFASDEQFF. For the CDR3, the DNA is TGTGCCAGCAGATTCGCTAGCGACGAGCAGTTCTTC.

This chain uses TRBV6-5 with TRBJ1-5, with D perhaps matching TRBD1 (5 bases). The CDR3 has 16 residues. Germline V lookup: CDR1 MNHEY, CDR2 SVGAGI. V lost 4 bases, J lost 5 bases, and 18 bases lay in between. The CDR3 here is CASSSGGRGRDQPQHF. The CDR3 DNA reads TGTGCCAGCAGTTCAGGCGGGAGGGGTCGTGATCAGCCCCAGCATTTT.